At least ten counts were recorded for the clone carrying this TCR beta chain. The antigen remains unidentified. Unique molecular identifiers were incorporated when the TCRbeta library was constructed. TCRdb re-analysed the PCR reads in MiXCR, keeping a single row per CDR3 protein. The profile covers around 700,000 distinct CDR3 sequences, with 10% to 15% appearing a single time and about 0.77% taken by the ten largest. This record belongs to a study of T-cell reconstitution after alpha-beta-depleted transplantation in children. V lost 6 bases and J lost 1, with 4 bases in between. CDR3 length: 11 amino acids. Per the germline V gene, CDR1 is SGHRS and CDR2 is YFSETQ. Study-wide findings and caveats: About two months after transplant, alpha-beta T cells reportedly came from several hundred expanded graft clones. T-cell counts and diversity were attributed mostly to newly produced T cells one year after transplant. Surviving recipient T cells and thymic progenitors underlay high day-60 TCRbeta diversity in some patients.

The chain links TRBV5-1 to TRBJ1-1; no firm D call. The sequences come from PBMCs, collected before TCRalphabeta/CD19-depleted stem cell transplant. The origin of this receptor is a girl aged 2 to 10 with congenital amegakaryocytic thrombocytopenia, due to receive a stem cell transplant. Here the CDR3 DNA reads TGCGCCAGCAACGGGAACACTGAAGCTTTCTTT. Its protein product is CASNGNTEAFF.